These 25 T cell receptor beta chains came from one sample sequenced in a study of T cells in Graves' hyperthyroidism and ophthalmopathy. It was RNA transcripts that yielded the amplified TCR beta CDR3 regions. The HTBI primer set served for first-round RT-PCR of the TCR CDR3. TCRdb fed the multiplex PCR reads into MiXCR, producing one record per CDR3 protein. The data hold approximately 600,000 distinct CDR3 sequences, with 15% to 20% observed a single time. Sequencing used blood. These receptors all stem from a woman under 40 with Graves' hyperthyroidism.

This clonotype appeared many times. The V and J genes are TRBV28 and TRBJ2-1; D possibly matches TRBD1 or TRBD2 (5 bases each). CDR3 length: 13 residues. V shed 2 bases and J shed 7 bases, with 9 bases lying between them. Germline values: CDR1 MDHEN, CDR2 SYDVKM. The CDR3 region is CASSLGGTNEQFF. CDR3 in DNA: TGTGCCAGCAGTTTAGGTGGGACGAATGAGCAGTTCTTC.

The genes are TRBV4-3 and TRBJ1-2, with D hard to call. The V and J ends lost 0 bases and 6 bases respectively, with 14 bases between them. The CDR3 runs to 15 residues. Germline V lookup: CDR1 LGHNA, CDR2 YSLEER. The CDR3 nucleotides read TGCGCCAGCAGCCAAGATTATGAAAGGGATCATGGCTACACCTTC. It specifies CASSQDYERDHGYTF.

Only a few counts were recorded for this clonotype. DNA of the CDR3: TGTGCCAGCAGTTTAGTACAGGGGAATTCACCCCTCCACTTT. Translation: CASSLVQGNSPLHF. The chain combines TRBV27 with TRBJ1-6; 7 nucleotides line up with TRBD1. This CDR3 is built from 14 residues. CDR1 and CDR2 from the germline V gene are MNHEY and SMNVEV (reference sequence). The trim removed 2 bases at V and 7 bases at J, leaving 2 bases unmatched.

A few counts support this clonotype. This chain connects TRBV5-1 to TRBJ2-7; 7 nucleotides agree with TRBD2. With 1 base clipped from V and 0 bases from J, the junction kept 22 bases outside the gene matches. CDR1 and CDR2 from the germline V gene are SGHRS and YFSETQ. The CDR3 totals 21 residues. The CDR3 reads CASSLLVMNPSGVLSSYEQYF. CDR3 nucleotide sequence: TGCGCCAGCAGCTTGTTGGTGATGAATCCGAGCGGGGTATTGAGCTCCTACGAGCAGTACTTC.

In the case of this clonotype: A much larger clone sits a single nucleotide away, making a read error possible. The chain has TRBV6-1 and TRBJ2-5; D uncertain. The DNA end is more similar to TRBJ2-1, so the J call may be wrong. The CDR3 covers 14 residues. Looked up from germline, CDR1 is MNHNS and CDR2 is SASEGT. CDR3: CASSEDWAQETQFF. CDR3 coding DNA: TGTGCCAGCAGTGAAGATTGGGCTCAAGAGACCCAGTTCTTC.

The chain couples TRBV19 to TRBJ1-2; 8 nucleotides match TRBD1. The CDR3 contains 15 residues. V shed 1 base, J shed 1 base, and the junction held 2 bases outside the gene matches. Germline CDR1 reads LNHDA; CDR2 reads SQIVND (reference sequence). CDR3 amino acids: CASSIVGQGNYGYTF. CDR3 coding DNA: TGTGCCAGTAGTATAGTCGGACAGGGTAACTATGGCTACACCTTC.

The V call is TRBV28, the J call TRBJ2-7; D unclear. Per the germline V gene, CDR1 is MDHEN and CDR2 is SYDVKM. Trimming stripped 9 bases from V and 3 bases from J, with 15 bases between. This CDR3 spans 13 amino acids. The CDR3 DNA reads as TGTGCCAGTAGTATAGGAGTGGGCTACGAGCAGTACTTC. Residues: CASSIGVGYEQYF. Supplemented by reference TRBV28 and TRBJ2-7, the full variable domain reads DVKVTQSSRYLVKRTGEKVFLECVQDMDHENMFWYRQDPGLGLRLIYFSYDVKMKEKGDIPEGYSVSREKKERFSLILESASTNQTSMYLCASSIGVGYEQYFGPGTRLTVT.

The chain couples TRBV7-2 to TRBJ1-1, with 7 nucleotides matching TRBD1. The CDR3 is made up of 13 amino acids. V shed 5 bases, J shed 11 bases, and the junction held 11 bases outside the gene matches. Germline CDR1 is SGHTA and CDR2 is FQGNSA. The chain's CDR3 is CASSKGQVSRAFF. As DNA, the CDR3 is TGTGCCAGCAGCAAAGGACAGGTCTCGAGGGCTTTCTTT.

This clonotype was observed at least ten times. The rearrangement uses TRBV20-1 and TRBJ2-2, with 13 positions matching TRBD2. The CDR3 runs to 16 residues. The germline V gene encodes CDR1 DFQATT and CDR2 SNEGSKA (reference sequence). Trimming took 3 bases from V and 5 from J; bases not matched to a gene: 6. CDR3 sequence: CSARTGTSGATGELFF. The CDR3 DNA sequence: TGCAGTGCTAGGACCGGGACTAGCGGGGCTACCGGGGAGCTGTTTTTT.

This clonotype has a count of ten or more. A junction boundary mismatches the germline segment, possibly from a read error. The gene calls are TRBV7-7 and TRBJ2-1; possibly TRBD2 for D (6 bases). CDR3 length: 15 amino acids. From germline, CDR1 is SSHAT and CDR2 FNYEAQ (reference sequence). The CDR3 bases are TGTGCTAGCAGCTCAACGGGAGCCCCCTACAATGAGCAGTTCTTC. It translates to CASSSTGAPYNEQFF.

CDR3 nucleotides: TGTGCCAGCAGTCCGGGGCCGGGGCGCTCCTACGAGCAGTACTTC. Protein product: CASSPGPGRSYEQYF. The chain joins TRBV28 to TRBJ2-7; the D call may be TRBD1 or TRBD2 (5 bases each). The V gene lost 5 bases and the J gene lost 0 bases, with 14 bases spanning the gap. The CDR3 has 15 residues. In germline, CDR1 is MDHEN, CDR2 SYDVKM. The full variable domain, rest sourced from reference TRBV28 and TRBJ2-7, is DVKVTQSSRYLVKRTGEKVFLECVQDMDHENMFWYRQDPGLGLRLIYFSYDVKMKEKGDIPEGYSVSREKKERFSLILESASTNQTSMYLCASSPGPGRSYEQYFGPGTRLTVT.

The J gene is TRBJ2-7, the V gene TRBV13; D not resolved. The V gene lost 5 bases and the J gene lost 2 bases, with 13 bases spanning the gap. Germline-derived CDR1 and CDR2 are PRHDT and FYEKMQ (reference sequence). The length of the CDR3 is 14 residues. In nucleotides, the CDR3 is TGTGCCAGCAGCGCGACCCCCGCGACCTACGAGCAGTACTTC. Its protein product is CASSATPATYEQYF.

This clonotype showed up just a few times. V usage is TRBV5-5 and J usage is TRBJ2-3; D uncertain. V dropped 0 bases and J dropped 7 bases, with 6 bases sitting between them. The length of the CDR3 is 12 residues. Looked up from germline, CDR1 is SGHKS and CDR2 is YYEKEE (reference sequence). The CDR3 nucleotides are TGTGCCAGCAGCTTGGAGCAGAATACGCAGTATTTT. Encoded protein: CASSLEQNTQYF.

This sequence joins TRBV7-9 and TRBJ2-1, with D perhaps matching TRBD1 or TRBD2 (5 bases each). The germline V and J ends were trimmed by 4 bases and 8 bases, with 9 bases remaining between them. Per the germline V gene, CDR1 is SEHNR and CDR2 is FQNEAQ (reference sequence). This CDR3 region has 12 residues. CDR3 protein: CASSWGTDEQFF. In DNA form, the CDR3 reads TGTGCCAGCAGCTGGGGGACGGATGAGCAGTTCTTC.

Of note for this clonotype: A much larger clone lies a single base off, so this may be a read error. This chain links TRBV12-3 or TRBV12-4 with TRBJ2-1; 8 nucleotides line up with TRBD2. CDR3 length: 14 amino acids. The CDR3 sequence: CASSLLAGNNGQFF. The CDR3 DNA sequence: TGTGCCAGCAGTTTACTAGCGGGTAACAATGGGCAGTTCTTC.

In this sample, this clonotype turned up a few times. This chain links TRBV5-1 with TRBJ2-1; no clear D gene. V shed 5 bases and J shed 1 base, with 13 bases lying between them. CDR1 SGHRS and CDR2 YFSETQ come from the germline V gene. This CDR3 contains 15 residues. The CDR3 is CASSWVQGSYNEQFF. CDR3 bases: TGCGCCAGCAGTTGGGTACAAGGGTCCTACAATGAGCAGTTCTTC.

This clonotype was counted only a few times. This rearrangement joins TRBV20-1 to TRBJ1-4; tentatively, D is TRBD1 (6 bases). Germline V gene lookup returns CDR1 DFQATT and CDR2 SNEGSKA (reference sequence). V was cut by 4 bases and J by 10 bases, with 28 bases left in between. This CDR3 comprises 17 residues. CDR3 region: CSATRGGEWTVPGKLFF. The DNA of the CDR3 is TGCAGTGCTACAAGAGGGGGGGAATGGACAGTTCCTGGAAAACTGTTTTTT.

This clonotype has more than one count but fewer than ten. This chain connects TRBV28 to TRBJ2-1, with unresolved D. CDR1 MDHEN and CDR2 SYDVKM come from the germline V gene. This CDR3 is 15 amino acids long. Trimming removed 3 bases at V and 1 base at J, with 10 bases between. CDR3 sequence: CASSLPGYSYNEQFF. As DNA, the CDR3 is TGTGCCAGCAGTTTGCCCGGATATTCCTACAATGAGCAGTTCTTC.

This clonotype was recorded a few times. The gene calls are TRBV20-1 and TRBJ2-5; D is unresolved. Germline V lookup: CDR1 DFQATT, CDR2 SNEGSKA (reference sequence). The CDR3 runs to 14 residues. Between the trimmed V and J ends, which lost 2 bases and 4 bases, there was a span of 14 bases. The CDR3 here is CSARLQRWGETQYF. CDR3 in DNA: TGCAGTGCTAGATTACAGAGGTGGGGAGAGACCCAGTACTTC.

The rearrangement joins TRBV7-9 to TRBJ1-1, with unresolved D. The CDR3 runs to 14 residues. V was clipped by 1 base and J by 7 bases, with 13 bases between them. CDR1 and CDR2 from the germline V gene are SEHNR and FQNEAQ (reference sequence). The CDR3 region has the DNA TGTGCCAGCAGCTTAGGAGGATACTCTAATGAAGCTTTCTTT. Translating it yields CASSLGGYSNEAFF.

This clonotype was detected only a few times. The chain has TRBV5-1 and TRBJ1-1, with D hard to call. Germline values: CDR1 SGHRS, CDR2 YFSETQ. This CDR3 region has 12 residues. Trimming took off 3 bases at V and 11 bases at J, with 14 bases between the two ends. The CDR3 here is CASSSEGRRAFF. DNA of the CDR3: TGCGCCAGCAGCTCCGAAGGTAGGCGGGCTTTCTTT. Based on the CDR3 plus reference TRBV5-1 and TRBJ1-1, the full variable domain is KAGVTQTPRYLIKTRGQQVTLSCSPISGHRSVSWYQQTPGQGLQFLFEYFSETQRNKGNFPGRFSGRQFSNSRSEMNVSTLELGDSALYLCASSSEGRRAFFGQGTRLTVV.

This clonotype has a count of ten or more. V and J are TRBV30 and TRBJ1-4; D is undetermined. The V gene lost 4 bases and the J gene lost 6 bases, with 12 bases spanning the gap. This CDR3 has 13 residues. Germline-derived CDR1 and CDR2 are GTSNPN and SVGIG (reference sequence). The CDR3 is CAWNGQVDEKLFF. In DNA, the CDR3 is TGTGCCTGGAACGGGCAGGTCGATGAAAAACTGTTTTTT.

This clonotype was observed a few times. CDR3 in DNA: TGCGCCAGCAGCTTGGCATTGTCCCTAGCGGGAGCTACCGGGGAGCTGTTTTTT. Encoded protein: CASSLALSLAGATGELFF. The chain recombines TRBV5-1 with TRBJ2-2; 10 bases match TRBD2. J lost 5 bases, V lost 0 bases, and 10 bases had no gene match. CDR3 size: 18 residues. Germline V gives CDR1 SGHRS, CDR2 YFSETQ.

At least ten counts were recorded for this clonotype. The chain has TRBV20-1 and TRBJ1-1; D remains ambiguous. The germline V gene encodes CDR1 DFQATT and CDR2 SNEGSKA (reference sequence). This CDR3 is built from 12 residues. V lost 0 bases to trimming and J lost 5 bases, with 7 bases between them. DNA of the CDR3: TGCAGTGCTAGAGATGGTGTAACTGAAGCTTTCTTT. Its translation: CSARDGVTEAFF.

As to this clonotype: A much larger clone differs by one base, so this may be a read error. V is TRBV11-2 and J is TRBJ1-1; 9 bases agree with TRBD1. Germline V gene lookup returns CDR1 SGHAT and CDR2 FQNNGV. The CDR3 runs 14 residues. CDR3 in amino acids: CANSINRGLTEAFF. The CDR3 nucleotides read TGTGCCAACAGCATTAACAGGGGGCTGACTGAAGCTTTCTTT.